A single sample gave rise to the 7 T cell receptor beta chains below, sequenced in a study of T cells in Graves' hyperthyroidism and ophthalmopathy. Using RNA transcripts as the source, TCR beta CDR3 regions were amplified. The TCR CDR3 first-round RT-PCR relied on the HTBI primer set. TCRdb reprocessed the multiplex PCR reads via MiXCR and lists one record per CDR3 protein. The sample holds 300,000 or so distinct CDR3 sequences; 16% are singletons and the top ten take 33%. Sequencing input: blood. The receptors were gathered from a man between 25 and 39 years old with Graves' hyperthyroidism.

The rearrangement uses TRBV19 and TRBJ2-7; TRBD2 matches 11 bases. Germline assignment: CDR1 LNHDA and CDR2 SQIVND (reference sequence). The junction had 0 bases not matched to a gene; V was cut back by 3 bases and J by 2 bases. The CDR3 runs 14 residues. CDR3 nucleotides: TGTGCCAGTAGTATTAGCGGGAGGGCCTACGAGCAGTACTTC. It translates to CASSISGRAYEQYF. Full variable domain (missing parts from reference TRBV19 and TRBJ2-7): DGGITQSPKYLFRKEGQNVTLSCEQNLNHDAMYWYRQDPGQGLRLIYYSQIVNDFQKGDIAEGYSVSREKKESFPLTVTSAQKNPTAFYLCASSISGRAYEQYFGPGTRLTVT.

The rearrangement joins TRBV7-6 to TRBJ2-5; no clear D. The CDR3 runs to 13 residues. Germline V lookup: CDR1 SGHVS, CDR2 FNYEAQ. V was shortened by 3 bases and J by 5 bases, with 10 bases between the two germline ends. CDR3 in amino acids: CASSFWVSETQYF. CDR3 DNA: TGTGCCAGCAGCTTTTGGGTCAGCGAGACCCAGTACTTC.

This clonotype was counted a few times. V gene TRBV3-1 combines with J gene TRBJ2-7; D is possibly TRBD1 (6 bases). The V gene's germline CDR1 is LGHDT and CDR2 YNNKEL (reference sequence). V was cut by 3 bases and J by 2 bases, with 11 bases left in between. The CDR3 has 14 residues. The CDR3 loop is CASSHPGATYEQYF. Written as DNA, the CDR3 is TGTGCCAGCAGCCATCCAGGGGCCACCTACGAGCAGTACTTC.

This clonotype was detected only a few times. The V gene is TRBV5-1, the J gene TRBJ1-5; D ambiguous. Trimming took off 0 bases at V and 0 bases at J, with 7 bases between the two ends. Germline lookup yields CDR1 SGHRS and CDR2 YFSETQ. This CDR3 is 15 amino acids long. The CDR3 is CASSLAGVSNQPQHF. CDR3 coding DNA: TGCGCCAGCAGCTTGGCCGGGGTTAGCAATCAGCCCCAGCATTTT.

This clonotype was counted many times. The chain carries TRBV4-2 and TRBJ2-5; maybe TRBD1 (6 bases). The V end was cut by 6 bases, the J end by 1 base, with 9 bases between. Per germline, CDR1 LGHNA and CDR2 YNFKEQ. CDR3 size: 13 residues. Written as DNA, the CDR3 is TGTGCCAGCAGTCGGACAGTCCAAGAGACCCAGTACTTC. Translating gives CASSRTVQETQYF.

This clonotype has at least ten counts. V gene TRBV6-1 combines with J gene TRBJ1-1, with D possibly matching TRBD1 (6 bases). The CDR3 contains 15 residues. The germline CDR1 and CDR2 sequences are MNHNS and SASEGT. The ends were cut back, 10 bases at V and 0 bases at J, with 18 bases in the middle. The CDR3 nucleotides are TGTGCCACCCATCGGACAGCCTTAATGAACACTGAAGCTTTCTTT. This gives the protein CATHRTALMNTEAFF.

This clonotype was seen at least ten times. Here the CDR3 DNA reads TGTGCCAGCAGTCCATCGGGACACTTTAGCAATCAGCCCCAGCATTTT. This translates into CASSPSGHFSNQPQHF. This sequence joins TRBV27 and TRBJ1-5, with a possible D match to TRBD1 (6 bases). CDR3 size: 16 residues. Germline V CDR1 and CDR2: MNHEY, SMNVEV (reference sequence). With 5 bases removed from V and 0 bases from J, the gap between germline ends came to 14 bases.